The 29 T cell receptor beta chains below were found in one sample sequenced in a study of shared clonotypes between healthy human individuals. Here immunoSEQ multiplex PCR was the method, and the copy in TCRdb shows in-frame clones only, minus some. The sample has about 2.2 million clones, approximately 94% seen once. As defined, naive CD8 cells were CD45RO-negative and positively selected for CCR7, with terminally differentiated effector memory CD45RA+ cells excluded. Sequencing was done on a sample of naive CD8+ T cells from PBMCs. The receptors were sampled from a young man in good health. Some clones in this sample may be carry-over from other donors' samples.

In DNA, the CDR3 is TGCGCCAGCAGCCCACCCGGGACGGACGAGCAGTACTTC. This gives the protein CASSPPGTDEQYF. The rearrangement joins TRBV4-3 to TRBJ2-7; perhaps D is TRBD1 or TRBD2 (5 bases each). The CDR3 loop spans 13 amino acids. V shed 4 bases and J shed 5 bases, with 12 bases lying between them. In germline, CDR1 is LGHNA, CDR2 YSLEER.

The CDR3 is CASSLGSPGMNYGYTF. The CDR3 DNA reads TGTGCCAGCAGCTTAGGATCACCAGGAATGAACTATGGCTACACCTTC. V gene TRBV7-9 combines with J gene TRBJ1-2; D is unclear. Germline CDR1 SEHNR, CDR2 FQNEAQ (reference sequence). Trimming pared 1 base from V and 2 bases from J, leaving 14 bases between. The CDR3 has 16 residues.

V is TRBV27 and J is TRBJ2-3; 10 bases agree with TRBD2. The germline CDR1 and CDR2 sequences are MNHEY and SMNVEV (reference sequence). The CDR3 runs 16 residues. With V trimmed by 6 bases and J by 5 bases, 11 bases remained unmatched. This CDR3 reads CASSPQAGGYLDTQYF. DNA for the CDR3: TGTGCCAGCAGCCCACAAGCGGGAGGGTATTTAGATACGCAGTATTTT.

The chain carries TRBV9 and TRBJ2-2; 10 positions match TRBD1. Germline CDR1 reads SGDLS; CDR2 reads YYNGEE. The CDR3 has 15 residues. V lost 0 bases, J lost 6 bases, and 2 bases stayed unmatched. The CDR3 loop is CASSVGQGAAGELFF. The CDR3 DNA reads TGTGCCAGCAGCGTAGGACAGGGGGCGGCCGGGGAGCTGTTTTTT.

The chain couples TRBV7-2 to TRBJ2-7, with D maybe TRBD1 (5 bases). The ends were cut back, 4 bases at V and 2 bases at J, with 12 bases in the middle. The CDR3 spans 14 residues. In germline, CDR1 is SGHTA, CDR2 FQGNSA. The CDR3 sequence: CASSSWGGPYEQYF. DNA for the CDR3: TGTGCCAGCAGCTCATGGGGCGGACCCTACGAGCAGTACTTC.

The table lists this clone with a few counts. The chain carries TRBV10-1 and TRBJ2-1; D is possibly TRBD1 (6 bases). V shed 6 bases and J shed 6 bases, with 9 bases lying between them. The CDR3 consists of 12 residues. Germline CDR1 WNHNN, CDR2 SYGVQD (reference sequence). CDR3 residues: CASSQGSNEQFF. CDR3 coding DNA: TGCGCCAGCAGCCAGGGGAGCAATGAGCAGTTCTTC.

The chain carries TRBV7-2 and TRBJ2-1; TRBD2 matches 12 bases. Germline V gene lookup returns CDR1 SGHTA and CDR2 FQGNSA. This CDR3 has 17 residues. With V trimmed by 5 bases and J by 1 base, 6 bases remained unmatched. The CDR3 loop reads CASSPTSGSSSYNEQFF. The DNA of the CDR3 is TGTGCCAGCAGCCCGACTAGCGGGAGCTCTTCCTACAATGAGCAGTTCTTC.

This clone was seen only once. V gene TRBV21-1 combines with J gene TRBJ1-4; no check of the table's D call, TRBD1, against the DNA was made. TRBV21-1 represents a pseudogene. The CDR3 is made up of 15 amino acids. The CDR3 sequence: CASSKPDSFNEKLFF. As DNA, the CDR3 is TGTGCCAGCAGCAAACCGGACAGTTTTAATGAAAAACTGTTTTTT.

The chain links TRBV4-2 to TRBJ1-1, with 7 bases aligning to TRBD1. This CDR3 has 14 amino acids. V was clipped by 3 bases and J by 1 base; unmatched bases: 2. Germline CDR1 is LGHNA and CDR2 is YNFKEQ. CDR3 sequence: CASSQRTGNTEAFF. CDR3 coding DNA: TGTGCCAGCAGCCAGAGGACAGGGAACACTGAAGCTTTCTTT.

The V gene is TRBV4-1, the J gene TRBJ2-7; possibly TRBD1 for D (5 bases). The V gene's germline CDR1 is MGHRA and CDR2 YSYEKL. Trimming removed 5 bases from V and 2 bases from J, with 10 bases in between. The CDR3 is 13 residues long. The CDR3 here is CASSFRGAYEQYF. CDR3 nucleotides: TGCGCCAGCAGCTTTAGGGGCGCCTACGAGCAGTACTTC.

This chain links TRBV28 with TRBJ1-5, with D tentatively TRBD1 (5 bases). The CDR3 runs to 16 residues. The V end lost 6 bases, the J end lost 1 base, and 16 bases lay between the germline ends. The germline V gene has CDR1 MDHEN and CDR2 SYDVKM. CDR3 DNA: TGTGCCAGCAGCCGAGGTGGGGGAGGGAGCAATCAGCCCCAGCATTTT. This gives the protein CASSRGGGGSNQPQHF.

This rearrangement joins TRBV10-2 to TRBJ2-7; D not resolved. The CDR3 runs 11 residues. In germline, CDR1 is WSHSY, CDR2 SAAADI. The V end was cut by 8 bases, the J end by 4 bases, with 9 bases between. The CDR3 region is CASRRDYEQYF. DNA of the CDR3: TGCGCCAGCCGACGAGATTACGAGCAGTACTTC.

V and J are TRBV11-2 and TRBJ2-5, with 9 positions matching TRBD2. V was pared by 1 base and J by 4 bases, with 10 bases of the junction left unmatched. Germline lookup yields CDR1 SGHAT and CDR2 FQNNGV. The length of the CDR3 is 17 residues. This chain's CDR3 is CASSLGLAVGGRETQYF. CDR3 nucleotide sequence: TGTGCCAGCAGCTTAGGACTAGCGGTTGGGGGGAGAGAGACCCAGTACTTC.

The V call is TRBV29-1, the J call TRBJ2-3; D remains ambiguous. Germline CDR1 SQVTM, CDR2 ANQGSEA. The CDR3 has 16 amino acids. V lost 2 bases and J 1 base, leaving 16 bases between the germline ends. CDR3 bases: TGCAGCGTTGAAAAGGGCCGGCTCGCCGGCACAGATACGCAGTATTTT. It encodes CSVEKGRLAGTDTQYF.

V is TRBV5-4 and J is TRBJ2-1; D gene unclear. V was cut by 8 bases and J by 8 bases, with 23 bases left in between. Per germline, CDR1 SGHNT and CDR2 YYREEE (reference sequence). CDR3 size: 15 residues. CDR3 coding DNA: TGTGCCAGTTTCCGGTCCCTTGGGCCGGCCGATGAGCAGTTCTTC. It translates to CASFRSLGPADEQFF.

This clone was seen a single time. The rearrangement joins TRBV5-4 to TRBJ2-7; TRBD1 aligns across 11 bases. The CDR3 covers 17 residues. The V and J ends lost 2 bases and 6 bases, in that order; junction bases with no gene match: 13. The V gene's germline CDR1 is SGHNT and CDR2 YYREEE (reference sequence). CDR3 in amino acids: CASSFSPSGQGAGEQYF. CDR3 nucleotide sequence: TGTGCCAGCAGCTTTAGTCCGTCTGGACAGGGGGCTGGCGAGCAGTACTTC.

This chain connects TRBV28 to TRBJ1-2; D not resolved. V was pared by 10 bases and J by 4 bases, with 16 bases between. The CDR3 is made up of 13 amino acids. Per the germline V gene, CDR1 is MDHEN and CDR2 is SYDVKM. CDR3 sequence (DNA): TGTGCCACCGCCCTACAAGGAAGCTATGGCTACACCTTC. This codes for CATALQGSYGYTF.

This chain joins TRBV14 and TRBJ2-5, with 10 nucleotides matching TRBD2. The germline CDR1 and CDR2 sequences are SGHDN and FVKESK. The trim removed 3 bases at V and 9 bases at J, leaving 13 bases unmatched. The CDR3 is 16 residues long. CDR3 DNA: TGTGCCAGCAGCCAGGATCTAGCGGGGGACCTAGGGTCCCAGTACTTC. Protein product: CASSQDLAGDLGSQYF.

The rearrangement links TRBV9 to TRBJ2-3; D unresolved. Germline lookup yields CDR1 SGDLS and CDR2 YYNGEE. The CDR3 has 13 amino acids. V dropped 4 bases and J dropped 7 bases, with 13 bases sitting between them. CDR3 protein: CASSPPEGNTQYF. The CDR3 nucleotides are TGTGCCAGCAGCCCTCCCGAAGGTAATACGCAGTATTTT.

This clone was counted a single time. V is TRBV7-9 and J is TRBJ1-3, with a tentative D call TRBD1 (5 bases). The CDR3 consists of 17 residues. V lost 6 bases and J 0 bases, leaving 18 bases between the germline ends. Germline CDR1 is SEHNR and CDR2 is FQNEAQ (reference sequence). The chain's CDR3 is CASSQGRGTSSGNTIYF. The CDR3, as DNA: TGTGCCAGCAGTCAGGGACGAGGTACTTCCTCTGGAAACACCATATATTTT.

This clone was observed once. V gene TRBV27 combines with J gene TRBJ1-1, with D perhaps TRBD1 (5 bases). The V and J ends lost 9 bases and 0 bases respectively, with 14 bases between them. Per germline, CDR1 MNHEY and CDR2 SMNVEV (reference sequence). The CDR3 runs to 14 residues. In DNA, the CDR3 is TGTGCCAGTCGGACGGGGACCTTGAACACTGAAGCTTTCTTT. This gives the protein CASRTGTLNTEAFF.

This clone was observed a single time. This chain uses TRBV11-2 with TRBJ2-7; TRBD2 agrees at 9 bases. This CDR3 is built from 15 residues. CDR1 and CDR2 (germline): SGHAT, FQNNGV. Trimming removed 1 base from V and 6 bases from J; junction bases left unmatched: 7. The chain's CDR3 is CASSLALAGVLEQYF. The CDR3 DNA reads TGTGCCAGCAGCTTAGCTTTAGCGGGAGTTCTCGAGCAGTACTTC.

The rearrangement uses TRBV11-2 and TRBJ1-3; no reliable D call. This CDR3 is built from 15 residues. V lost 7 bases to trimming and J lost 0 bases, with 13 bases between them. The V gene's germline CDR1 is SGHAT and CDR2 FQNNGV. CDR3 loop: CASTFQPYSGNTIYF. The CDR3 DNA reads TGTGCCAGCACCTTTCAGCCTTACTCTGGAAACACCATATATTTT.

V gene TRBV28 combines with J gene TRBJ1-5; the match to TRBD1 covers 8 bases. CDR1 and CDR2 (germline): MDHEN, SYDVKM. V shed 2 bases, J shed 2 bases, and the junction held 14 bases outside the gene matches. The length of the CDR3 is 19 residues. CDR3 sequence reads: CASSLLSSGQGGGNQPQHF. For the CDR3, the DNA is TGTGCCAGCAGTTTACTCTCCAGTGGACAGGGCGGTGGCAATCAGCCCCAGCATTTT.

The chain recombines TRBV11-2 with TRBJ2-5; 14 bases are a match to TRBD2. The CDR3 sequence is 16 residues long. The germline V gene has CDR1 SGHAT and CDR2 FQNNGV. After removal of 3 bases from V and 5 bases from J, the junction contained 5 bases not matched to a gene. The CDR3 nucleotides read TGTGCCAGCAGCTTTACCGGGACTAGCGGGAGTGAGACCCAGTACTTC. Its translation is CASSFTGTSGSETQYF.

This chain links TRBV6-5 with TRBJ2-1; D remains ambiguous. Germline V gives CDR1 MNHEY, CDR2 SVGAGI. V lost 7 bases, J lost 6 bases, and 13 bases lay in between. This CDR3 is 13 amino acids long. CDR3 protein: CASTSEGTNEQFF. In DNA form, the CDR3 reads TGTGCCAGCACCTCGGAAGGAACCAATGAGCAGTTCTTC.

This chain links TRBV5-5 with TRBJ2-3; no clear D. With 0 bases removed from V and 2 bases from J, the gap between germline ends came to 10 bases. The CDR3 runs to 15 residues. Germline CDR1 is SGHKS and CDR2 is YYEKEE (reference sequence). This CDR3 reads CASSLGAPNTDTQYF. DNA for the CDR3: TGTGCCAGCAGCTTGGGGGCGCCCAACACAGATACGCAGTATTTT. Variable domain in full (rest from reference TRBV5-5 and TRBJ2-3): DAGVTQSPTHLIKTRGQQVTLRCSPISGHKSVSWYQQVLGQGPQFIFQYYEKEERGRGNFPDRFSARQFPNYSSELNVNALLLGDSALYLCASSLGAPNTDTQYFGPGTRLTVL.

V is TRBV14 and J is TRBJ2-5; D may be TRBD2 (7 bases). Per the germline V gene, CDR1 is SGHDN and CDR2 is FVKESK. The V and J ends lost 3 bases and 2 bases respectively, with 16 bases between them. This CDR3 spans 16 amino acids. The CDR3 DNA follows: TGTGCCAGCAGCCAGACAGGCCTCGGGGGGCAAGAGACCCAGTACTTC. Amino acids: CASSQTGLGGQETQYF. Variable domain in full (rest from reference TRBV14 and TRBJ2-5): EAGVTQFPSHSVIEKGQTVTLRCDPISGHDNLYWYRRVMGKEIKFLLHFVKESKQDESGMPNNRFLAERTGGTYSTLKVQPAELEDSGVYFCASSQTGLGGQETQYFGPGTRLLVL.

The chain recombines TRBV6-1 with TRBJ1-2; D remains ambiguous. The CDR3 sequence is 15 residues long. CDR1 MNHNS and CDR2 SASEGT come from the germline V gene. Between the trimmed V and J ends, which lost 1 base and 2 bases, there was a span of 11 bases. The CDR3 sequence: CASSEEDEQNYGYTF. In DNA, the CDR3 is TGTGCCAGCAGTGAAGAAGACGAACAGAACTATGGCTACACCTTC.